Here is one TCR beta chain with its context. The table lists this clone with a few counts. It has no known antigen specificity. No qualities accompany the bases; no much larger clone lies one base away. Interpreted using the paper, the time point label stands for: about 28 days (+/-7) after the second vaccine dose. This sample's treatment or condition label indicates: meningococcal conjugate vaccine given as trial control. Samples from vaccinated people were obtained from the UK trials COV001 and COV002, which included a single-blind randomized controlled phase 2/3 trial of AZD1222 (ChAdOx1 nCoV-19) in healthy adults. Trial participant PBMC samples were collected at day 0 and day 28 after the second dose for TCRbeta chain sequencing. CDR1 and CDR2 are drawn from the germline V gene: SGHTA, FQGNSA. The V and J ends are trimmed by 5 bases and 7 bases, leaving 17 bases between them. Inclusive of the bounding cysteine and phenylalanine, the CDR3 is 14 residues long. Only CDR3 DNA remains: 42 bases, in frame from the first base.

These data are taken from a study of T cell responses to AZD1222 COVID-19 vaccine (dated by TCRdb to the early 2020s). With respect to the entire study: A total of about 250 trial participants underwent TCR sequencing, of whom 207 had received two doses of AZD1222 and 26 had received two doses of the MenACWY control vaccine. Trial participants were enrolled into age subgroups of 18-55, 56-69 and 70-plus years, which contained about 150, 28 and 57 TCR-sequenced participants, respectively. What the research found in general, with its limitations: No day 14 peak-response samples were available, so repertoires were characterized only after the peak T cell response. The whole spike protein was spanned by vaccine-associated CD4 TCRs, and dominant responses were seen in regions 160-218 and 743-854. After two AZD1222 doses, spike-specific TCR breadth and depth were significantly higher than at day 0 and than in MenACWY recipients. Reportedly, close to half of the unique spike-specific TCRs recognized epitopes lying outside the regions that are mutated in the B.1.351 and B.1.1.7 variants. Participants were mostly white British and included more females than males, and it was suggested by the authors that clonal diversity may have been underestimated. The 56-69-year group was small, and its depth increase did not reach significance, likely because of low power. Only five to seven AZD1222 recipients were SARS-CoV-2 seropositive at baseline, limiting conclusions about previously exposed vaccinees.

The CDR3 regions of human TCRbeta chains were subjected to immunosequencing. Under the source paper's analysis protocol: TCRs in the repertoires were compared against a reference library of SARS-CoV-2-specific TCRs that had been generated with the MIRA antigen-specificity platform. Breadth meant the fraction of unique TCRs that were SARS-CoV-2-associated, whereas depth meant the fraction of total T cells that were SARS-CoV-2-associated. Using the MIRA data, each spike-specific TCR was assigned both to the spike region to which the TCR was reactive and to a CD4 or CD8 class. Log10-transformed breadth and depth values were compared by one-way ANOVA with Sidak's multiple comparisons tests. TCRdb obtained this table from immuneACCESS and retained in-frame rearrangements with V and J assigned. These tables miss some clones; where compared with another copy, unresolved V genes account for less than half of the shortfall, and the remainder is unexplained. That table furnishes V, J and clone size, whereas the DNA furnished D and trimming. The sample table contains more than 100,000 clones; only one count was recorded for roughly 85% of them. The biggest ten clones account for around 7.9% of the sample.

The specimen was peripheral blood, collected 28 days after the second dose of the MenACWY control vaccine. This TCR was sampled from an adult who received the MenACWY meningococcal vaccine as a control. Recombination joined TRBV7-2 with TRBJ1-1; no confident D gene assignment can be made. The base sequence is TGTGCCAGCAGCCTAATGTCCGGGCCCGGTGAAGCTTTCTTT. It translates as CASSLMSGPGEAFF.